The entry below describes one T cell receptor beta chain. This entry is derived from a study of T cell responses to AZD1222 COVID-19 vaccine. Clones were read by immunoSEQ multiplex PCR, and TCRdb kept only the in-frame ones, dropping some. This sample yields about 85,000 clones, of which 80% to 90% are seen a single time; approximately 15% belongs to the top ten. The germline gives CDR1 MNHEY, CDR2 SVGAGI. V lost 2 bases and J 2 bases, leaving 16 bases between the germline ends. This CDR3 comprises 16 residues. The chain links TRBV6-5 to TRBJ2-7, with D possibly called TRBD1 or TRBD2 (6 bases each). The material sequenced was peripheral blood, taken on day 0 of AZD1222 vaccination. The TCR sequence derives from an adult in good health. The CDR3 DNA reads as TGTGCCAGCAGTTACGGGCGGGGACACAATACCTACGAGCAGTACTTC. The encoded protein is CASSYGRGHNTYEQYF.